A single T cell receptor (beta chain) is shown here with its context. Its antigen remains unidentified. This entry is derived from a study of cytomegalovirus exposure and HLA in healthy donors. Study observations and caveats: Researchers reported in a later analysis that common viral pathogens appeared linked to several top clusters. Rates of TCR association differed by HLA locus in a later analysis, with DRB1 highest and HLA-C lowest. Later analysis demonstrated an association between a missense DCLRE1C variant and TCR beta V- and J-gene trimming.

The PCR contained 60 Vbeta and 13 Jbeta primers. The method was immunoSEQ multiplex PCR; TCRdb's version includes in-frame clones alone and lacks a portion of them. Seen here are around 28,000 clones, 80% to 90% observed once, and the top ten hold 2.7%. The CDR3 totals 14 residues. Germline V gene data show CDR1 as GTSNPN and CDR2 as SVGIG (reference sequence). Trimming pared 1 base from V and 0 bases from J, leaving 7 bases between. The TCR sequence derives from a boy aged 10-17 years in good health and CMV-seronegative. The V gene is TRBV30, the J gene TRBJ1-3, with no clear D. Sequences were obtained from PBMCs. The CDR3 DNA sequence: TGTGCCTGGAGTGCCTTTTCCTCTGGAAACACCATATATTTT. Translating gives CAWSAFSSGNTIYF.